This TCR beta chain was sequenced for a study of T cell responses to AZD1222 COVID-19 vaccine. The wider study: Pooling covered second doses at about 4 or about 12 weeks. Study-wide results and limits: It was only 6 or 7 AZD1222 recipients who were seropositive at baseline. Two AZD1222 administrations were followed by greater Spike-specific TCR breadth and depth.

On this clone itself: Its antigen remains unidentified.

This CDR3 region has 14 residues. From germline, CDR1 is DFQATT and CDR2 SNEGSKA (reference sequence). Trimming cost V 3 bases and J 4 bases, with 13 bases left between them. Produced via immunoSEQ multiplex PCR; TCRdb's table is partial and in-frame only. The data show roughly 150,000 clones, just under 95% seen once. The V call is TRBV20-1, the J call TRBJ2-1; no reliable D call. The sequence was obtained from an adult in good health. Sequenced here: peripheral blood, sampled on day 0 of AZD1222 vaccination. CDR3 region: CSASETIPYNEQFF. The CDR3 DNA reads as TGCAGTGCTAGTGAAACTATCCCTTACAATGAGCAGTTCTTC.